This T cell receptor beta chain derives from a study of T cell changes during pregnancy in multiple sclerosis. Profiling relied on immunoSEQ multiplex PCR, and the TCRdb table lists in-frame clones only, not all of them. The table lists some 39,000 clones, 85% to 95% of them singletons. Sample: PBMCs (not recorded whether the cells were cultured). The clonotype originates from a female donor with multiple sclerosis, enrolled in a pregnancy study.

The CDR3 spells CASSYSWVRGETQYF. The CDR3 DNA reads TGTGCCAGCAGTTACTCTTGGGTTAGGGGAGAGACCCAGTACTTC. This chain uses TRBV6-5 with TRBJ2-5, with D possibly matching TRBD1 (5 bases). This CDR3 is 15 amino acids long. Germline values: CDR1 MNHEY, CDR2 SVGAGI. V lost 0 bases and J 4 bases, leaving 12 bases between the germline ends.